Below, one TCR beta chain is given with its context. Authors' methods: Filtering was not the same, since immunoSEQ gave junction-only sequences without quality scores. Clones were read by immunoSEQ multiplex PCR, and TCRdb kept only the in-frame ones, dropping some. The V and J calls and the clone size are those of that table, but D and trimming were determined from the DNA. The profile covers over a million clones, with 97% to 99% appearing a single time and about 0.35% taken by the ten largest. The sample belongs to a study of shared clonotypes between healthy human individuals. The germline V gene encodes CDR1 SGHNT and CDR2 YYREEE (reference sequence). The CDR3 consists of 13 residues. V gave up 2 bases and J gave up 3 bases; unmatched junction bases: 2.

Material: naive CD4+ T cells sorted from blood. Subset indicated: CD45RA+ positively selected. The TCR was taken from a man younger than 40 in good health. This chain uses TRBV5-4 with TRBJ2-7; TRBD1 matches 7 bases. The CDR3 sequence: CASSFGTVYEQYF. Written as DNA, the CDR3 is TGTGCCAGCAGCTTTGGGACAGTCTACGAGCAGTACTTC.